This T cell receptor (beta chain) was observed in a study of cytomegalovirus exposure and HLA in healthy donors. Study-wide results and limits: Later analysis indicated greater clonal expansion among HLA-associated TCR beta chains than among equally common other chains. Reportedly, cytomegalovirus status was diagnosed with high sensitivity and specificity.

Primers: 60 Vbeta forward and 13 Jbeta reverse. Produced via immunoSEQ multiplex PCR; TCRdb's table is partial and in-frame only. Of 95,000 to 150,000 clones listed, over 80% are singletons. In the case of this clone: Its target is unknown.

The V end lost 1 base, the J end lost 1 base, and 4 bases lay between the germline ends. This CDR3 is built from 13 residues. Germline V gene sequence: CDR1 MDHEN, CDR2 SYDVKM. The source material was PBMCs. The rearrangement links TRBV28 to TRBJ2-5; no reliable D call. This clonotype was sampled from a man between 18 and 29 years old in good health and CMV-seropositive. CDR3 amino acids: CASSLYFQETQYF. In DNA form, the CDR3 reads TGTGCCAGCAGTTTATACTTCCAAGAGACCCAGTACTTC.